Below are 10 T cell receptor beta chains sequenced from a single sample in a study of OX40 agonist ivuxolimab in advanced cancers. Repertoires were generated with immunoSEQ multiplex PCR, while TCRdb's copy carries only in-frame clones and drops some. The sample shows 50,000 to 70,000 clones, roughly 88% of them seen only once. Sequencing was performed on CD4+ or CD8+ T cells sorted from blood, taken in a trial of the OX40 agonist ivuxolimab. The receptors derive from an adult with an advanced solid tumor such as melanoma, head and neck, liver or kidney cancer.

This chain links TRBV4-2 with TRBJ1-6; 7 positions match TRBD1. V was pared by 10 bases and J by 10 bases, with 13 bases of the junction left unmatched. CDR1 and CDR2 (germline): LGHNA, YNFKEQ. The CDR3 spans 14 residues. This CDR3 is CATTNTGALSPLHF. The CDR3 DNA follows: TGTGCCACTACTAACACAGGGGCTCTCTCACCCCTCCACTTT.

The chain is built from TRBV7-2 and TRBJ2-3; TRBD2 is a possible D gene (6 bases). The germline gives CDR1 SGHTA, CDR2 FQGNSA. The CDR3 is made up of 15 amino acids. With 8 bases removed from V and 0 bases from J, the gap between germline ends came to 15 bases. DNA of the CDR3: TGTGCCAGCGGTCTTCTAGCGCATAGCACAGATACGCAGTATTTT. It codes for CASGLLAHSTDTQYF.

The rearrangement joins TRBV29-1 to TRBJ2-7, with a possible D match to TRBD2 (6 bases). Germline CDR1 and CDR2: SQVTM and ANQGSEA. The CDR3 length is 14 residues. V lost 5 bases to trimming and J lost 1 base, with 15 bases between them. CDR3 nucleotides: TGCAGCGTTCCCGGAGAGCGGGCGTCCTACGAGCAGTACTTC. This gives the protein CSVPGERASYEQYF.

Only one count was recorded for this clone. This sample also contains other DNA sequences that code for the same CDR3. The chain joins TRBV18 to TRBJ1-1; D unclear. Germline lookup yields CDR1 KGHSH and CDR2 LQKENI. V was trimmed by 0 bases and J by 2 bases, leaving 4 bases between them. The CDR3 sequence is 13 residues long. The CDR3 coding sequence is TGTGCCAGCTCACCACCGGGAAACACTGAAGCTTTCTTT. This codes for CASSPPGNTEAFF. The whole variable domain, filled in from reference TRBV18 and TRBJ1-1, reads NAGVMQNPRHLVRRRGQEARLRCSPMKGHSHVYWYRQLPEEGLKFMVYLQKENIIDESGMPKERFSAEFPKEGPSILRIQQVVRGDSAAYFCASSPPGNTEAFFGQGTRLTVV.

On this clone itself: The same CDR3 can be traced to other DNA sequences in this sample. CDR3 amino acids: CASSLGLAGVETQYF. CDR3 bases: TGCGCCAGCAGCTTGGGACTAGCGGGAGTGGAGACCCAGTACTTC. The V gene is TRBV5-1, the J gene TRBJ2-5, with TRBD2 matching 12 bases. Germline V gene lookup returns CDR1 SGHRS and CDR2 YFSETQ. The CDR3 runs 15 residues. Trimming took 0 bases from V and 5 from J; bases not matched to a gene: 2.

The V and J genes are TRBV13 and TRBJ1-1; TRBD1 matches 9 bases. Trimming took 2 bases from V and 6 from J; bases not matched to a gene: 1. This CDR3 comprises 13 residues. Germline V gene data show CDR1 as PRHDT and CDR2 as FYEKMQ (reference sequence). The CDR3 DNA reads TGTGCCAGCAGCTTAAGACAGGGGGCTGAAGCTTTCTTT. As protein: CASSLRQGAEAFF. The whole variable domain, remainder taken from reference TRBV13 and TRBJ1-1, is AAGVIQSPRHLIKEKRETATLKCYPIPRHDTVYWYQQGPGQDPQFLISFYEKMQSDKGSIPDRFSAQQFSDYHSELNMSSLELGDSALYFCASSLRQGAEAFFGQGTRLTVV.

The J gene is TRBJ1-5, the V gene TRBV19; 10 bases align to TRBD1. The CDR3 has 15 amino acids. CDR1 is LNHDA, CDR2 SQIVND, per germline (reference sequence). V was clipped by 11 bases and J by 0 bases; unmatched bases: 7. CDR3 DNA: TGTGCCGGCGGACAGGGGGGAAATAGCAATCAGCCCCAGCATTTT. It translates to CAGGQGGNSNQPQHF.

The rearrangement links TRBV5-4 to TRBJ2-3; D gene uncertain. The CDR3 spans 13 residues. V lost 2 bases to trimming and J lost 1 base, with 5 bases between them. The germline V gene encodes CDR1 SGHNT and CDR2 YYREEE (reference sequence). The CDR3: CASSFKGTDTQYF. CDR3 sequence (DNA): TGTGCCAGCAGCTTTAAAGGCACAGATACGCAGTATTTT.

V usage is TRBV5-4 and J usage is TRBJ1-4, with unresolved D. Trimming took 0 bases from V and 0 from J, leaving 3 bases between them. The CDR3 is 14 residues long. Germline CDR1 reads SGHNT; CDR2 reads YYREEE (reference sequence). CDR3 loop: CASSLDATNEKLFF. In DNA, the CDR3 is TGTGCCAGCAGCTTGGATGCAACTAATGAAAAACTGTTTTTT. Variable domain in full (rest from reference TRBV5-4 and TRBJ1-4): ETGVTQSPTHLIKTRGQQVTLRCSSQSGHNTVSWYQQALGQGPQFIFQYYREEENGRGNFPPRFSGLQFPNYSSELNVNALELDDSALYLCASSLDATNEKLFFGSGTQLSVL.

The chain combines TRBV18 with TRBJ1-6; no firm D call. V was pared by 2 bases and J by 5 bases, with 10 bases between. Germline values: CDR1 KGHSH, CDR2 LQKENI. The CDR3 extends over 15 amino acids. CDR3 in amino acids: CASSPVPANNSPLHF. CDR3 in DNA: TGTGCCAGCTCACCAGTTCCAGCGAATAATTCACCCCTCCACTTT.